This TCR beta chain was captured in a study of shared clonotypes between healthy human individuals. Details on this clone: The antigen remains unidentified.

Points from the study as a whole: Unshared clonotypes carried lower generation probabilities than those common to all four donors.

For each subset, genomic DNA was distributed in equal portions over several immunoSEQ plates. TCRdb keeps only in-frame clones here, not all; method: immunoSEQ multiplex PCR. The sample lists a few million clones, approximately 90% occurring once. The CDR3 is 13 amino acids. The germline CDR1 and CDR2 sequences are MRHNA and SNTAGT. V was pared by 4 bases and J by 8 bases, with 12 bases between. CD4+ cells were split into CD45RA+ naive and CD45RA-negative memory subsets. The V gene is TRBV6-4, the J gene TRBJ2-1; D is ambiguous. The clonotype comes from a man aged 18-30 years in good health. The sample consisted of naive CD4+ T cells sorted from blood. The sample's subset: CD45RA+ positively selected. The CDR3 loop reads CASSVRPADEQFF. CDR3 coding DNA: TGTGCCAGCAGTGTGCGTCCCGCTGATGAGCAGTTCTTC.